Sequencing of this T cell receptor beta chain was carried out in a study of tumor-infiltrating lymphocytes in primary liver carcinoma (dated by TCRdb to 2015 to 2018). Some background on the complete study: About 5 patients with histopathologically diagnosed primary liver carcinoma underwent surgical resection in China between November 2015 and early 2016. A total of 35 specimens from 5 patients, comprising approximately 25 tumor regions, 5 adjacent noncancerous liver tissues and 5 peripheral blood samples, were covered by TCRbeta repertoire sequencing. The tumors of the five patients were staged as T1-T3 N0M0, with maximum diameters ranging from about 4 to 10 cm. Hepatocellular carcinoma (four) or combined HCC and intrahepatic cholangiocarcinoma (one) was present in the five patients, who were three men and two women aged 30 to 69 years. High reproducibility was observed for the technical replicate repertoires, with mean shared-clone rates approximately 0.92 and correlation coefficients above 0.95. Roughly 3.5 to 8 million productive TCRbeta reads were obtained per sample, and no significant difference in read depth was found between tissue types. Across five regions of each liver tumor, along with adjacent normal tissue and blood, the study brought together TCRbeta repertoire sequencing, expression microarrays and whole-exome sequencing.

Results the study describes overall, beyond this receptor: The study included only a handful of patients, and the authors note findings should be validated in a larger study. Consistent with antigen-driven expansion, pairs of tumor regions showed higher repertoire overlap (mean around 36%) than either tumor-adjacent pairs (approximately 17%) or tumor-blood pairs (about 15%). Only the TCR beta chain was sequenced, so true repertoire diversity is likely underestimated because unpaired alpha chains were not captured. Bulk unsorted samples precluded comparing CD4+ and CD8+ T cell repertoires. A significantly larger repertoire fraction was made up by the top 250 clones in tumors than in blood (p = 0.039).

Note on this clonotype: It has no known antigen specificity. Relative to the germline gene, one junction end is altered; a read error may explain this.

Blood RNA was extracted from unsorted whole blood using TRIzol reagent, and germline DNA was obtained with the DNeasy Blood & Tissue kit. At the time of sampling, the patients had chronic HBV infection and had not received any treatment. Before surgery, roughly 4.2 milliliters of peripheral blood were drawn into K2EDTA tubes. A constant-region primer and ProtoScript II reverse transcriptase were used to reverse-transcribe TCRbeta-specific cDNA from about 0.55 ug total RNA. The TCRbeta libraries were prepared through three rounds of nested multiplex PCR following a slightly modified ARM-PCR procedure. Each of the first two PCR rounds ran for approximately 10 cycles and used multiplex TRBV1-TRBV30 forward primers together with a Cbeta reverse primer. Sample barcodes and Illumina adapters were added in a final 25-cycle PCR with Deep VentR polymerase. Before sequencing, amplicons between 200 and 500 bp were purified from gel using a QIAquick gel extraction kit. An Illumina HiSeq 2500 was used to sequence the TCRbeta amplicons, generating 250-bp paired-end reads. For the original study's pipeline: Trimmomatic v0.33 was used to quality-trim the reads, and FLASH v1.2.11 was used to merge paired reads so that full CDR3 sequences could be recovered. MiGEC v1.2.1b assigned V, D and J germline segments to the rearranged TCRbeta sequences. Clonotype statistics and Shannon-Wiener diversity indices were computed with VDJtools v1.0.0. To reduce sampling bias, subsequent analyses other than the diversity analysis used only the 250 most abundant clonotypes in each sample. TCRdb took the public reads, trimmed them with fastp at Q25, ran MiXCR for clone calling and kept in-frame beta chains. One record per CDR3 amino acid sequence lists the most common genes and DNA. The authors' filters were not applied to this entry. The sample table lists about 210,000 distinct CDR3 sequences, 65% of them with a count of one. The ten most abundant clones make up roughly 6.8% of the sample.

The CDR3, from cysteine to phenylalanine, totals 17 residues. CDR3 DNA only is kept here, 51 bases in frame from base 1. CDR1 and CDR2, per the germline V gene (reference sequence), are MNHNY and SVGAGI. Sample: peripheral blood. The receptor chain draws on TRBV6-6 and TRBJ2-1, and TRBD2 matches 14 of the central bases. This receptor was identified in a woman aged 55-75 years with primary liver carcinoma and hepatitis B virus infection. The DNA is as follows: TGTGCCGGCAGTGCCGGGACTAGCGGGAGTTGGGTCGATGAGCAGTTCTTC. It encodes CAGSAGTSGSWVDEQFF.